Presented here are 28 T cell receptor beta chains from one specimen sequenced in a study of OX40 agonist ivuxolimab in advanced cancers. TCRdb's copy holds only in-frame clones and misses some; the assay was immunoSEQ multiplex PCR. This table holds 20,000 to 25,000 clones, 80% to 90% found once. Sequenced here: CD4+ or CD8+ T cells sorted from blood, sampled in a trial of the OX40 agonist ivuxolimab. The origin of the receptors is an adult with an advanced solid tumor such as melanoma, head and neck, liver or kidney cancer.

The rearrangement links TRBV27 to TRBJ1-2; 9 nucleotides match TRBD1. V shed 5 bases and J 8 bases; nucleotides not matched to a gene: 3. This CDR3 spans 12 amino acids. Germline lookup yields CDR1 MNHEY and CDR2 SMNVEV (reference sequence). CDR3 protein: CASSDRGRGYTF. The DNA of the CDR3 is TGTGCCAGCAGTGACAGGGGGAGGGGCTACACCTTC.

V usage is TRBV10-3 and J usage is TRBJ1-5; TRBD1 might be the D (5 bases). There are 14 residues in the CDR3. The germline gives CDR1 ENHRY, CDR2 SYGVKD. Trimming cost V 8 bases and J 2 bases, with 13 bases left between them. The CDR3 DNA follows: TGTGCCATCGGGGCGCTTAATGGCAATCAGCCCCAGCATTTT. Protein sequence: CAIGALNGNQPQHF.

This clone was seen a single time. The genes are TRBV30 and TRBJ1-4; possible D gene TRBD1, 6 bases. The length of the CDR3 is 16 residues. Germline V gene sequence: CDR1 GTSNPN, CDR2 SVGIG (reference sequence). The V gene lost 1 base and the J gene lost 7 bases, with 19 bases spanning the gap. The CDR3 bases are TGTGCCTGGAGTGGGTCGGCGGGGGCGCGGGGTGAAAAACTGTTTTTT. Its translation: CAWSGSAGARGEKLFF.

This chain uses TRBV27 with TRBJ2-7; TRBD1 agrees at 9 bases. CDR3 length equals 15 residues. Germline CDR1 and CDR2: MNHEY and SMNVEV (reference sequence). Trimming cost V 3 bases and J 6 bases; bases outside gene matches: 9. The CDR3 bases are TGTGCCAGCAGTTTTCCGGGACAGGGAAAGCGCGAGCAGTACTTC. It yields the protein CASSFPGQGKREQYF.

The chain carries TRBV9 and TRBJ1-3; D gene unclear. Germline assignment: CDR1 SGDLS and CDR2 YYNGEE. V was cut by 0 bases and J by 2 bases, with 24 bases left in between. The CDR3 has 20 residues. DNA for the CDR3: TGTGCCAGCAGCGTAGACGTTGGGCCCCGACCCTTCGGTGCTGGAAACACCATATATTTT. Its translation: CASSVDVGPRPFGAGNTIYF.

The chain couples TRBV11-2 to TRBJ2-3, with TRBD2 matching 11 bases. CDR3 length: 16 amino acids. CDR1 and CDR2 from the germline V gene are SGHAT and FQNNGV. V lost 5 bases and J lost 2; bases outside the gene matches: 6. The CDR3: CASSQGTSGHTDTQYF. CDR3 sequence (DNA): TGTGCCAGCAGCCAGGGGACTAGCGGACACACAGATACGCAGTATTTT.

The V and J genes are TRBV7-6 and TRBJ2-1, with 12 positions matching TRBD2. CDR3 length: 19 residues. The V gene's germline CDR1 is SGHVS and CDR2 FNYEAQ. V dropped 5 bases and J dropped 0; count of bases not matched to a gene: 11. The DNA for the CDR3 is TGTGCCAGCAGCCTCCGACTAGCGGGAGACCTGAGCTCCTACAATGAGCAGTTCTTC. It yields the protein CASSLRLAGDLSSYNEQFF.

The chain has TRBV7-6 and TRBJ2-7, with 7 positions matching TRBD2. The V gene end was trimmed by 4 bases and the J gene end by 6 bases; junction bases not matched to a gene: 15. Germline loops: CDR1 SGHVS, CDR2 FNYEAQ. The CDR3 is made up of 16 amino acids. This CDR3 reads CASSSSWGSLAGEQYF. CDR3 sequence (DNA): TGTGCCAGCAGCTCCAGCTGGGGGTCCTTAGCGGGCGAGCAGTACTTC.

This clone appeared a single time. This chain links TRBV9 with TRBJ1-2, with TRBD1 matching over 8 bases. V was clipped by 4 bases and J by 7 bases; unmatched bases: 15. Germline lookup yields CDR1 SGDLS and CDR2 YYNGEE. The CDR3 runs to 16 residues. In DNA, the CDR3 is TGTGCCAGCAGCTCCCAACATCAGGGGGCTAAGGGTGGCTACACCTTC. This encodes CASSSQHQGAKGGYTF.

This chain's CDR3 is CASSHRYGNTGELFF. The CDR3 DNA reads as TGCGCCAGCAGCCACCGATACGGAAACACCGGGGAGCTGTTTTTT. The J gene is TRBJ2-2, the V gene TRBV4-1, with D uncertain. Trimming took off 3 bases at V and 2 bases at J, with 10 bases between the two ends. Germline CDR1 and CDR2: MGHRA and YSYEKL. The CDR3 has 15 amino acids.

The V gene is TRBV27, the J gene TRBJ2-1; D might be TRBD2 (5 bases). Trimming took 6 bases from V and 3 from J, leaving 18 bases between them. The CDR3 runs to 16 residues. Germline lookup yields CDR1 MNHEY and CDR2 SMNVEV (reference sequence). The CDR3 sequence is CASSNFGETNYNEQFF. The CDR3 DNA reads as TGTGCCAGCAGCAATTTCGGGGAAACGAACTACAATGAGCAGTTCTTC.

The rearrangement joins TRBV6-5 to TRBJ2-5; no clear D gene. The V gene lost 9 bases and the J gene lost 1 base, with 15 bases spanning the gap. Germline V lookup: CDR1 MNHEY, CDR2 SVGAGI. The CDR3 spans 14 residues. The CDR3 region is CASLYTGLQETQYF. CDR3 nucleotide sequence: TGTGCCAGTCTGTATACCGGCCTCCAAGAGACCCAGTACTTC.

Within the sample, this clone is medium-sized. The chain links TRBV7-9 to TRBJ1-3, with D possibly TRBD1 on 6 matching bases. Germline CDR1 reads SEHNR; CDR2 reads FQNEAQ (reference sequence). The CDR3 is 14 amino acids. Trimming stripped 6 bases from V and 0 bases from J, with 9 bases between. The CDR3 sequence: CASSWTVSGNTIYF. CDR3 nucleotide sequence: TGTGCCAGCAGTTGGACAGTCTCTGGAAACACCATATATTTT.

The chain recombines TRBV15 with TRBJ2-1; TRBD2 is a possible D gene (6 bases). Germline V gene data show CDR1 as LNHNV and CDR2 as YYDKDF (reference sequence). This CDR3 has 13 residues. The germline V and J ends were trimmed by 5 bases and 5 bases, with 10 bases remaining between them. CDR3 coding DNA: TGTGCCACCAGCCTCCGGACTAACAATGAGCAGTTCTTC. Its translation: CATSLRTNNEQFF.

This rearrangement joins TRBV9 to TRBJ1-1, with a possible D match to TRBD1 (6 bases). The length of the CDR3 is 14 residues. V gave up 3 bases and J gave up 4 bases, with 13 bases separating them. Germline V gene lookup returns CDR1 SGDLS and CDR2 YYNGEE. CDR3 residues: CASSGEGTTTEAFF. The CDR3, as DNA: TGTGCCAGCAGCGGGGAGGGGACAACCACTGAAGCTTTCTTT.

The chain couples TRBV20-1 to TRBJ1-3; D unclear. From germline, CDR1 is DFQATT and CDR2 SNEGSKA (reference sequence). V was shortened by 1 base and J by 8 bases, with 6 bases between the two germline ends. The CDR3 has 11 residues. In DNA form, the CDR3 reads TGCAGTGCTAGAGCAGAGGACACCATATATTTT. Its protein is CSARAEDTIYF.

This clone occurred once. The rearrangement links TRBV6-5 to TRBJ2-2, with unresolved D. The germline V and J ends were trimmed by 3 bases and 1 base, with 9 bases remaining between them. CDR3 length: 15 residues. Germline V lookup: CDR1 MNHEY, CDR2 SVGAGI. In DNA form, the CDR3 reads TGTGCCAGCAGTTATTCCCCTCTGAACACCGGGGAGCTGTTTTTT. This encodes CASSYSPLNTGELFF.

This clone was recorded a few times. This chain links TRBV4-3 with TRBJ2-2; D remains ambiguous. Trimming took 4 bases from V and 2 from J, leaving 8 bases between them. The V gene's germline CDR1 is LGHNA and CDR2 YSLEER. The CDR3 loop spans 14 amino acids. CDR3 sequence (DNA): TGCGCCAGCAGCCCCTCTGATAACACCGGGGAGCTGTTTTTT. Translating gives CASSPSDNTGELFF.

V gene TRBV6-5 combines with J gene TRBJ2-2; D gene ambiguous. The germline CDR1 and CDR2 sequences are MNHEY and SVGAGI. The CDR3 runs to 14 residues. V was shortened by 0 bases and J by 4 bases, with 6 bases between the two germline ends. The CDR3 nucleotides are TGTGCCAGCAGTTACTCCGGACCCACCGGGGAGCTGTTTTTT. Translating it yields CASSYSGPTGELFF.

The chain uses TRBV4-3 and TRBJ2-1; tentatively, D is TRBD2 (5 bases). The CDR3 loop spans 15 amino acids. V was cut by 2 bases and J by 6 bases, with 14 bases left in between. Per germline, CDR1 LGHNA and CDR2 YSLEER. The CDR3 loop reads CASSQLARAGNEQFF. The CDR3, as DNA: TGCGCCAGCAGCCAACTAGCACGGGCTGGCAATGAGCAGTTCTTC.

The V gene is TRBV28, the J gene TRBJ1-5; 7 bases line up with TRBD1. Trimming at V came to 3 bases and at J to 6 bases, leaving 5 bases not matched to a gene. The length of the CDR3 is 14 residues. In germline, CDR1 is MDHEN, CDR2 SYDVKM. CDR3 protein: CASSFPDRLQPQHF. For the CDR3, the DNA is TGTGCCAGCAGTTTCCCGGACAGGCTTCAGCCCCAGCATTTT.

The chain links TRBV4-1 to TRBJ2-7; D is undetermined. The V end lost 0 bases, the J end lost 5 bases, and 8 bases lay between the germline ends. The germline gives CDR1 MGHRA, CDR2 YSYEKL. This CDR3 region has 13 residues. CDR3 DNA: TGCGCCAGCAGCCAAGAGCGGTTTGACGAGCAGTACTTC. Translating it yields CASSQERFDEQYF.

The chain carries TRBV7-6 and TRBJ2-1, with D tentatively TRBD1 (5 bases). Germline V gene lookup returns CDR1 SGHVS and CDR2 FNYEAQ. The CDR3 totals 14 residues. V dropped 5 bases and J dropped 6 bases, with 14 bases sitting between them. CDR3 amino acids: CASSPLRVGNEQFF. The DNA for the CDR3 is TGTGCCAGCAGCCCCCTCAGGGTAGGCAATGAGCAGTTCTTC.

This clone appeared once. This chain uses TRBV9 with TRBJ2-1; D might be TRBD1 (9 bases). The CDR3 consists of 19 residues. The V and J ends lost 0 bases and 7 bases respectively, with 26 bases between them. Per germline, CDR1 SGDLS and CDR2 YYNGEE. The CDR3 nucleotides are TGTGCCAGCAGCGTAGATGCGGGAGCGGGGGACAGGGCTGGAAATGAGCAGTTCTTC. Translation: CASSVDAGAGDRAGNEQFF.

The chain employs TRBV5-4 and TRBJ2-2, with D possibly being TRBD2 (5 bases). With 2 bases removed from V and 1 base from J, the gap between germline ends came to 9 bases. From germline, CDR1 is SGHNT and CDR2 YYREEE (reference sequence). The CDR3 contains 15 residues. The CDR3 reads CASSFSSGNTGELFF. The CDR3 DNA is TGTGCCAGCAGCTTCTCAAGCGGGAACACCGGGGAGCTGTTTTTT.

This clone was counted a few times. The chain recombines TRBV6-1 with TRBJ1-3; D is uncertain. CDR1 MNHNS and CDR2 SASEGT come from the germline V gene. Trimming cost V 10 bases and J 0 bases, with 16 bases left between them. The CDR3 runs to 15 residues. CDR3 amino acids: CANPRIRSSGNTIYF. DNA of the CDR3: TGTGCCAACCCCCGGATACGGAGCTCTGGAAACACCATATATTTT.

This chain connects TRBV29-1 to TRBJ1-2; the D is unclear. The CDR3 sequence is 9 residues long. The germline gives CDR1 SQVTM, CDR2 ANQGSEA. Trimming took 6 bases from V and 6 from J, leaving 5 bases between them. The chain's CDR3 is CSVADGYTF. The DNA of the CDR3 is TGCAGCGTCGCTGATGGCTACACCTTC.

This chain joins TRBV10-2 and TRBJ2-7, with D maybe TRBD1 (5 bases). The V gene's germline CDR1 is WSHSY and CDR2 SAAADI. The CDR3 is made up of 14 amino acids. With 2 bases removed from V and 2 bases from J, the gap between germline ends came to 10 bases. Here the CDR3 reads CASSETRAPYEQYF. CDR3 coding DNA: TGCGCCAGCAGTGAGACCAGGGCCCCCTACGAGCAGTACTTC.